This TCR beta chain is from a study of T cells after yellow fever vaccination. In TCRdb, the 5' RACE reads were re-called with MiXCR into one record per CDR3 protein. The table shows tens of thousands of distinct CDR3 sequences, with around 7.4% occurring only once. The ends were cut back, 0 bases at V and 6 bases at J, with 7 bases in the middle. Germline V gene lookup returns CDR1 MNHEY and CDR2 SVGEGT. This CDR3 has 13 residues. This clonotype was observed many times. Its antigen is not identified. Study-wide results and caveats: Abundant clonotypes from the bulk population could contaminate FACS-sorted repertoires.

Sequencing was performed on CD8+ T cells sorted from PBMCs, taken 15 days after the yellow fever booster vaccination. The receptor's source is a man in his thirties or forties who received the YFV17D yellow fever vaccine. The chain has TRBV6-2 or TRBV6-3 and TRBJ2-3, with D maybe TRBD2 (5 bases). The CDR3 coding sequence is TGTGCCAGCAGTTACTCGGAGCGGGATACGCAGTATTTT. It codes for CASSYSERDTQYF.